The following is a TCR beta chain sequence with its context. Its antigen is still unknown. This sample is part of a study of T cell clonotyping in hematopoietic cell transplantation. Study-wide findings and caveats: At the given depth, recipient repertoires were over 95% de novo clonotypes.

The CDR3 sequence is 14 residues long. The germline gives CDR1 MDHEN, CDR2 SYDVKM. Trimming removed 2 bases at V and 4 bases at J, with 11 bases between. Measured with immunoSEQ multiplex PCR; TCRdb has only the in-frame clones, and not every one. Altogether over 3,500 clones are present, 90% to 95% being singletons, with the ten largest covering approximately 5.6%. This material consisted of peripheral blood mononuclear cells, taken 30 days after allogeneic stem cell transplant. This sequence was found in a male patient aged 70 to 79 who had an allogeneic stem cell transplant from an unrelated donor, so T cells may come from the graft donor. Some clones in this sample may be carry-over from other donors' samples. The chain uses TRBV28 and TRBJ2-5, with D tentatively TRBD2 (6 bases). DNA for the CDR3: TGTGCCAGCAGTTTACCGGGAGTCGGAGAGACCCAGTACTTC. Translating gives CASSLPGVGETQYF.